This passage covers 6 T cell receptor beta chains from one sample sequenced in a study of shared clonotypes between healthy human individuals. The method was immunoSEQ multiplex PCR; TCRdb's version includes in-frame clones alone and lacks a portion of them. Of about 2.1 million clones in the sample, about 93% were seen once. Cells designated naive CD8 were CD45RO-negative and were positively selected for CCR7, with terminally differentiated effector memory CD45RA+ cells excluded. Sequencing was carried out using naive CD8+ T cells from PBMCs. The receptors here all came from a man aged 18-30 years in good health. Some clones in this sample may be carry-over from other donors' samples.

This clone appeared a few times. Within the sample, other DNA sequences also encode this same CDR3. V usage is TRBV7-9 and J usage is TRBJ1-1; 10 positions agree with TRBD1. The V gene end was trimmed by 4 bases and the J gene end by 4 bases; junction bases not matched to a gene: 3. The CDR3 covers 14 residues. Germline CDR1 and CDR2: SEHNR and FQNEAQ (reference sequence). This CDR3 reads CASSSRDRGTEAFF. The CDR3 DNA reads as TGTGCCAGCAGCTCCCGGGACAGGGGCACTGAAGCTTTCTTT.

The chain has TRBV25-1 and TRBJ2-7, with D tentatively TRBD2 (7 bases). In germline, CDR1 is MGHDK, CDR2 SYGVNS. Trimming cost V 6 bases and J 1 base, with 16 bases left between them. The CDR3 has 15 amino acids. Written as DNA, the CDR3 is TGTGCCAGCAGCCCGGGGGGCGCCGCGTCCTACGAGCAGTACTTC. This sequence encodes CASSPGGAASYEQYF.

CDR3 sequence reads: CASSLWTASSTDTQYF. The CDR3 nucleotides are TGTGCCAGCAGCTTATGGACAGCTTCTAGCACAGATACGCAGTATTTT. The chain links TRBV7-8 to TRBJ2-3; D might be TRBD1 (6 bases). Trimming cost V 2 bases and J 0 bases, with 12 bases left between them. The V gene's germline CDR1 is SGHVS and CDR2 FQNEAQ. This CDR3 has 16 residues.

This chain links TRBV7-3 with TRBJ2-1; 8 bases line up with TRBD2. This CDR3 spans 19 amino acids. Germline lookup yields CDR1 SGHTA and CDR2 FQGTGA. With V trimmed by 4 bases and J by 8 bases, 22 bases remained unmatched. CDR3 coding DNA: TGTGCCAGCAGCTCCGAACCTAGCGGGCGCCTCAGGGAAAGCGATGAGCAGTTCTTC. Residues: CASSSEPSGRLRESDEQFF.

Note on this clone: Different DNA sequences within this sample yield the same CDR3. The CDR3 bases are TGTGCCATCAGTGGCGACAGGGGCGGGGAGCAGTACTTC. It codes for CAISGDRGGEQYF. V and J are TRBV10-3 and TRBJ2-7, with TRBD1 matching 8 bases. There are 13 residues in the CDR3. V shed 4 bases, J shed 7 bases, and the junction held 6 bases outside the gene matches. CDR1 is ENHRY and CDR2 is SYGVKD in the germline V gene.

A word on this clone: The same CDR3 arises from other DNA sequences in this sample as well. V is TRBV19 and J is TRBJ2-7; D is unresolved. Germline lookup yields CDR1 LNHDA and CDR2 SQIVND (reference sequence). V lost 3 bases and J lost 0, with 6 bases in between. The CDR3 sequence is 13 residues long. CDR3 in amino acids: CASSIGPSYEQYF. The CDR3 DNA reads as TGTGCCAGTAGTATTGGTCCCTCCTACGAGCAGTACTTC.